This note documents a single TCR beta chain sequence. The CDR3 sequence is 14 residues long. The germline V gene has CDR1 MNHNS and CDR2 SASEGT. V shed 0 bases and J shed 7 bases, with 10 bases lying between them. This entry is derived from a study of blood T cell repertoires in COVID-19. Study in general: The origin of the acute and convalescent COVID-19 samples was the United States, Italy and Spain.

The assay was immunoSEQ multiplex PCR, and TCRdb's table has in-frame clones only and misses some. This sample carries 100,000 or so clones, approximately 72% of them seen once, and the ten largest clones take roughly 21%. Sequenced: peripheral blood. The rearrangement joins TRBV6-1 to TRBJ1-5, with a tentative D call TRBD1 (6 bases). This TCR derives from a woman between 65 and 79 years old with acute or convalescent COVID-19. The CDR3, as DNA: TGTGCCAGCAGTGAAGCGCCAGGGGACCAGCCCCAGCATTTT. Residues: CASSEAPGDQPQHF.